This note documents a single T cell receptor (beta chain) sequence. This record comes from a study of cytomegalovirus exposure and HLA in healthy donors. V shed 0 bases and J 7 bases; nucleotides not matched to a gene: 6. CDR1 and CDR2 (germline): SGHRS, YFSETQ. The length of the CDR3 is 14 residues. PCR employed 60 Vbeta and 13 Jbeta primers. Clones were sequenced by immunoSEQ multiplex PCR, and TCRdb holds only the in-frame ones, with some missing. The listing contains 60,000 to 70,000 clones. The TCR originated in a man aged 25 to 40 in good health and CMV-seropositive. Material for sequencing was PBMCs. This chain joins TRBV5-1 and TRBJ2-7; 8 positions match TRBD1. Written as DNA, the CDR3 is TGCGCCAGCAGCTTGGCGGCAGGGGGCGGGGAGCAGTACTTC. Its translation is CASSLAAGGGEQYF.